This T cell receptor beta chain was identified in a study of CD8+ T cells in alopecia areata. Across the study: The roughly 6-10-week-old female C3H/HeJ mice were given skin taken from approximately 6-13-month-old C3H/HeJ graft donors that had spontaneous alopecia. Findings and caveats of the study: The study found higher clonality in lesional than normal scalp, especially in alopecia totalis/universalis. Unlike in mice, where it was clearer, TCR sharing across patients was less clear, possibly HLA-related. Normal skin's resident alphabeta T cells are also sequenced in scalp samples.

Cutaneous lymph nodes were pooled and cells sorted by CD4, CD8alpha, NKG2D, NKG2ACE and more. This clone showed up just a few times. Antigen specificity is unknown. Mouse names are used for the genes. The DNA ends 4 residues before the CDR3 does, and the rest of the CDR3 is filled in from the germline J gene. V was trimmed by 5 bases and J by 4 bases, leaving 13 bases between them. The CDR3 is 14 amino acids. Germline-derived CDR1 and CDR2 are NSQYPW and LRSPGD (reference sequence). As the sequencing template, cDNA was produced by extracting RNA and reverse transcribing it. Profiled with immunoSEQ multiplex PCR; TCRdb holds only in-frame clones, not every one. The repertoire consists of 200,000 to 300,000 clones, none detected only once.

Sequenced material: CD4+ T cells sorted from a lymph node. The chain links TRBV1 to TRBJ2-3; tentatively, D is TRBD2 (6 bases). This TCR was recovered from a C3H/HeJ mouse with alopecia areata. The MHC haplotype of this mouse line is H2-k. CDR3 amino acids: CTCSTSTGTETLYF. The sequenced CDR3 bases are TGCACCTGCAGTACTTCGACTGGTACAGAA. Complete variable domain (other parts from reference TRBV1 and TRBJ2-3): VTLLEQNPRWRLVPRGQAVNLRCILKNSQYPWMSWYQQDLQKQLQWLFTLRSPGDKEVKSLPGADYLATRVTDTELRLQVANMSQGRTLYCTCSTSTGTETLYFGSGTRLTVL.